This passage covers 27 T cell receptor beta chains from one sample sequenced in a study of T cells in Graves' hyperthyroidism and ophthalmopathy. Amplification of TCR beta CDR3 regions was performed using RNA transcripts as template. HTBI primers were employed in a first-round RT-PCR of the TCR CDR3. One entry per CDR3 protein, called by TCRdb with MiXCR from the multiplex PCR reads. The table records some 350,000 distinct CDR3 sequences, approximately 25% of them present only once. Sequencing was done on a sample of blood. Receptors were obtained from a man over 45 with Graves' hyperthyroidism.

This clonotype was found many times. The DNA for the CDR3 is TGTGCCAGCAGTACTCGGGACACTGAAGCTTTCTTT. This encodes CASSTRDTEAFF. The V and J genes are TRBV2 and TRBJ1-1; D gene uncertain. This CDR3 contains 12 residues. Per the germline V gene, CDR1 is SNHLY and CDR2 is FYNNEI. Deletions cut 5 bases from V and 3 bases from J, with 7 bases between.

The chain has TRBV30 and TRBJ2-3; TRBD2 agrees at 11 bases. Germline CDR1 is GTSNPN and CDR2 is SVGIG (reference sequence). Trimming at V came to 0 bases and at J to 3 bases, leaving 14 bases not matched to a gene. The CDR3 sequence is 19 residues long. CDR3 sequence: CAWSVRSSGRYRGTDTQYF. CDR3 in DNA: TGTGCCTGGAGTGTAAGATCTAGCGGGAGGTACAGAGGGACAGATACGCAGTATTTT.

The CDR3 protein is CATSAAAGTGSDQPQHF. The CDR3 coding sequence is TGTGCCACCAGTGCCGCTGCCGGGACAGGGTCGGATCAGCCCCAGCATTTT. The chain links TRBV24-1 to TRBJ1-5, with 9 bases identical to TRBD1. The germline V gene encodes CDR1 KGHDR and CDR2 SFDVKD. Germline trimming cut 5 bases from V and 5 bases from J; bases unmatched to any gene: 12. CDR3 length: 17 residues.

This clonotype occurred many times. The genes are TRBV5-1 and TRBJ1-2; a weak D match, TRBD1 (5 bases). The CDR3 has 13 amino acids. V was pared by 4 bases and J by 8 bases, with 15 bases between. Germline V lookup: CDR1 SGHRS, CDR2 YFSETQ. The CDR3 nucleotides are TGCGCCAGCAGCGCAGACCAGGGTCGCGGCTACACCTTC. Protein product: CASSADQGRGYTF.

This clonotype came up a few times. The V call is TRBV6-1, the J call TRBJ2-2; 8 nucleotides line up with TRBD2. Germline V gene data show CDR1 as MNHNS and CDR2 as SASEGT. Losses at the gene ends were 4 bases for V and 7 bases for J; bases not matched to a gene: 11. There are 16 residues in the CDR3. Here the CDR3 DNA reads TGTGCCAGCAGTGCCCCCGGCGGGAGGACCATCGGGGAGCTGTTTTTT. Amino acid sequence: CASSAPGGRTIGELFF.

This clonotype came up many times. The CDR3 DNA is TGTGCCAGCAGTGAAACAGGGCGCGGCGCCCAGTACTTC. This sequence encodes CASSETGRGAQYF. V is TRBV12-3 or TRBV12-4 and J is TRBJ2-5; D possibly corresponds to TRBD1 (6 bases). V gave up 5 bases and J gave up 9 bases, with 16 bases separating them. The CDR3 runs 13 residues.

CDR3 protein: CASSVTGTSYYEQYF. CDR3 in DNA: TGTGCCAGCAGCGTTACCGGGACTAGCTACTACGAGCAGTACTTC. The chain joins TRBV7-2 to TRBJ2-7; 9 nucleotides agree with TRBD2. This CDR3 has 15 amino acids. The V gene's germline CDR1 is SGHTA and CDR2 FQGNSA. V dropped 5 bases and J dropped 3; count of bases not matched to a gene: 8.

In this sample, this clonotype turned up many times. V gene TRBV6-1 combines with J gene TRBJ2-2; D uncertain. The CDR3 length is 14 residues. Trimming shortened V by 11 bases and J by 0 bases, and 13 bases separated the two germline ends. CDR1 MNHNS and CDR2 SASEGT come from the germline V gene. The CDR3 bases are TGTGCCGGTCGGACGGACGCGAACACCGGGGAGCTGTTTTTT. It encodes CAGRTDANTGELFF.

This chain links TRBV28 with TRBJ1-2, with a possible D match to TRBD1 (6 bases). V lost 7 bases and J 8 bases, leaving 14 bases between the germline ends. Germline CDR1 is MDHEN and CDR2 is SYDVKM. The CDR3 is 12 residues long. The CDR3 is CASTGTGLGYTF. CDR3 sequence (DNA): TGTGCCAGCACAGGAACAGGGCTGGGCTACACCTTC.

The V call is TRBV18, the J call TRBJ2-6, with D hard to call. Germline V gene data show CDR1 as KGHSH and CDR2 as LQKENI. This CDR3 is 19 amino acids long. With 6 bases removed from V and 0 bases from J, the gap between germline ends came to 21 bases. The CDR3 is CASSPTGPHGFSGANVLTF. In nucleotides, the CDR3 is TGTGCCAGCTCCCCCACCGGGCCCCATGGATTCTCTGGGGCCAACGTCCTGACTTTC.

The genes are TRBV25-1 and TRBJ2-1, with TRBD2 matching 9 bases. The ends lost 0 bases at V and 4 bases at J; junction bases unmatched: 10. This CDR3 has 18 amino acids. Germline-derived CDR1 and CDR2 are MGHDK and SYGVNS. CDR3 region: CASSEYSFGSGSYNEQFF. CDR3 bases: TGTGCCAGCAGTGAATATAGTTTTGGTAGCGGGAGTTACAATGAGCAGTTCTTC.

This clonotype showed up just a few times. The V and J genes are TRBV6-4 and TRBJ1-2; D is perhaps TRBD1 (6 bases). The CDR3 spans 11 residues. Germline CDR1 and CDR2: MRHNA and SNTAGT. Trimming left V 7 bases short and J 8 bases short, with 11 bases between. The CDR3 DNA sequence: TGTGCCAGCAAGGGGGGCTCCGGCTACACCTTC. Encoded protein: CASKGGSGYTF.

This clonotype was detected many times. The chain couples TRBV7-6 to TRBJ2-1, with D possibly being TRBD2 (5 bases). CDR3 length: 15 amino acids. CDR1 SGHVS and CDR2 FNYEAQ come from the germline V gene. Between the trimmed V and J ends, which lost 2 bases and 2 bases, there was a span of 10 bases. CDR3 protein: CASSLSEGTYNEQFF. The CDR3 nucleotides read TGTGCCAGCAGCTTAAGCGAGGGAACCTACAATGAGCAGTTCTTC.

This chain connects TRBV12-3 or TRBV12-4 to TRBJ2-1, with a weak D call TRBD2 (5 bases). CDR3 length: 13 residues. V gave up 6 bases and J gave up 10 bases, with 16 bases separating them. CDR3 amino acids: CASRRKSLVEQFF. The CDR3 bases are TGTGCCAGCAGGCGTAAGTCACTAGTCGAGCAGTTCTTC.

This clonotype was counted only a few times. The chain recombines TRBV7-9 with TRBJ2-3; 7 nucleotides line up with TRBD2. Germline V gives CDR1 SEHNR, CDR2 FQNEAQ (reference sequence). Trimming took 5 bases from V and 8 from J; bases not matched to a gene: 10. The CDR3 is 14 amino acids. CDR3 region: CASSLEWEGSTQYF. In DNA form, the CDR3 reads TGTGCCAGCAGCCTAGAGTGGGAGGGGAGTACGCAGTATTTT.

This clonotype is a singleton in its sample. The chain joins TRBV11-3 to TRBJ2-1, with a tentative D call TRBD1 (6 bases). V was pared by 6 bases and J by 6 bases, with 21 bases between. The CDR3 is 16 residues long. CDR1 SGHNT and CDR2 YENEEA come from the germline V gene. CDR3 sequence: CASSQIRGRSLNEQFF. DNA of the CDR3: TGTGCCAGCAGTCAGATCAGGGGCCGGAGCCTCAATGAGCAGTTCTTC.

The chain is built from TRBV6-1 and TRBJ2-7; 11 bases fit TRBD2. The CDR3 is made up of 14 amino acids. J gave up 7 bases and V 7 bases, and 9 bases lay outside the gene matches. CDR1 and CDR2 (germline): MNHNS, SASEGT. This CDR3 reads CASKATSGTREQYF. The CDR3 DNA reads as TGTGCCAGCAAGGCGACTAGCGGGACACGGGAGCAGTACTTC.

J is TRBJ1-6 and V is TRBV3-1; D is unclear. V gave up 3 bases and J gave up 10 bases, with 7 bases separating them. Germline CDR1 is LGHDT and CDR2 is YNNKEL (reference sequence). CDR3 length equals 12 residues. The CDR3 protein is CASSQTYSPLHF. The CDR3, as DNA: TGTGCCAGCAGCCAGACATACTCACCCCTCCACTTT.

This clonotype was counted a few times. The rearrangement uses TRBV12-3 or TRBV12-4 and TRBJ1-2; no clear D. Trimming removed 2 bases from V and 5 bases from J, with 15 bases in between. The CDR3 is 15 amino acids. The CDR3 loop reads CASSLKSVRGYGYTF. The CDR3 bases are TGTGCCAGCAGTTTAAAATCGGTTCGTGGGTATGGCTACACCTTC.

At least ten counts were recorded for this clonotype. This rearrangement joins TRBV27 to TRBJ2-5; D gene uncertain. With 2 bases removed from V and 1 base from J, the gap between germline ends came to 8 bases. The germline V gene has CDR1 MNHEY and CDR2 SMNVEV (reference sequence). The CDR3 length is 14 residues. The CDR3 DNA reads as TGTGCCAGCAGTTTAATTAGCCTCCAAGAGACCCAGTACTTC. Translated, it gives CASSLISLQETQYF.

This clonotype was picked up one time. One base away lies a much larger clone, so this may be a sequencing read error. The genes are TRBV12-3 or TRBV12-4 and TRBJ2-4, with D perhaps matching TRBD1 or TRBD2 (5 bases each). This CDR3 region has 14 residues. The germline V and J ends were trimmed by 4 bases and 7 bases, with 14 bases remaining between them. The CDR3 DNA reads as TGTGCCAGCAGTTCCGGTGGGACGAAGAACATTCAGTACTTC. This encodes CASSSGGTKNIQYF.

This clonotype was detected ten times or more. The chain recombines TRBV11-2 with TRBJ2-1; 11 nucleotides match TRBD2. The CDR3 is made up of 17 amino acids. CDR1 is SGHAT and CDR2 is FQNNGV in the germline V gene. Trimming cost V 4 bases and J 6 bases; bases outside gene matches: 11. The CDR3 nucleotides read TGTGCCAGCAGCTCCCGACCCACCACTAGCGGGAGCAATGAGCAGTTCTTC. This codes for CASSSRPTTSGSNEQFF.

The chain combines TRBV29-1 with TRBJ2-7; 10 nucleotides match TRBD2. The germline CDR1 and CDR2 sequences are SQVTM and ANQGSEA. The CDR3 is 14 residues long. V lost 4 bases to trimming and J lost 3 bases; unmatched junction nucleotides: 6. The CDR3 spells CSVASGREGYEQYF. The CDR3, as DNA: TGCAGCGTTGCTAGCGGGAGAGAGGGCTACGAGCAGTACTTC.

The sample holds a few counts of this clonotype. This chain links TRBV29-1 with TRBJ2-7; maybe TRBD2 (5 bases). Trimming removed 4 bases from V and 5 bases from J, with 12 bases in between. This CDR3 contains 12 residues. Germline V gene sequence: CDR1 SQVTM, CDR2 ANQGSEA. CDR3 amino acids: CSVGADPDEQYF. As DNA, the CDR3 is TGCAGCGTTGGAGCGGACCCTGACGAGCAGTACTTC.

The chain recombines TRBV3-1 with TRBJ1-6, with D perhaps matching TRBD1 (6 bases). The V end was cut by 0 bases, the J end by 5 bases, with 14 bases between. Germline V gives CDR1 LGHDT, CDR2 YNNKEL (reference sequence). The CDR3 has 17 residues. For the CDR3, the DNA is TGTGCCAGCAGCCAAGATCGGGAGTCAGGGGATAATTCACCCCTCCACTTT. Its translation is CASSQDRESGDNSPLHF.

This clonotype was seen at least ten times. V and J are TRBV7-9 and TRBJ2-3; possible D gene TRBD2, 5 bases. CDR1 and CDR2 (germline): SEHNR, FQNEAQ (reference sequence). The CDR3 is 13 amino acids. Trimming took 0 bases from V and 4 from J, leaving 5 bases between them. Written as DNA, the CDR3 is TGTGCCAGCAGCTTAGCGGGAGCAGATACGCAGTATTTT. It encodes CASSLAGADTQYF.

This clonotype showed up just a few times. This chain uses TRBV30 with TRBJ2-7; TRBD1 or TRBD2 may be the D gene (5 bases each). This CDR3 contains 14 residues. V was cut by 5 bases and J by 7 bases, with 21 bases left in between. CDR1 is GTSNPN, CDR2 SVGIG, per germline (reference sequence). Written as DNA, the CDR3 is TGTGCCTGGTCAAGGGACCGGTGGAACGGGGAGCAGTACTTC. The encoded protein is CAWSRDRWNGEQYF. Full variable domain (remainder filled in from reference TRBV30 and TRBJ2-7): SQTIHQWPATLVQPVGSPLSLECTVEGTSNPNLYWYRQAAGRGLQLLFYSVGIGQISSEVPQNLSASRPQDRQFILSSKKLLLSDSGFYLCAWSRDRWNGEQYFGPGTRLTVT.